This is a list of T cell receptor beta chains from one sample in a study of blood T cell repertoires in COVID-19. Clones were read by immunoSEQ multiplex PCR, and TCRdb kept only the in-frame ones, dropping some. The sample records some 120,000 clones, approximately 80% being singletons. The sequencing input was peripheral blood. The receptor source for this set is a woman in her forties or fifties with acute or convalescent COVID-19. CDR3s include the opening cysteine and the closing phenylalanine or tryptophan. A D gene is named only where the DNA matches it firmly. Rows give clone size only sometimes, using once, few, many, or a class for an expanded clone.

j_gene | v_gene | d_gene | abundance | CDR3aa | CDR3nt
TRBJ2-3 | TRBV24-1 | TRBD2 | . | CATSDFPGTSGGSTDTQYF | TGTGCCACCAGTGATTTCCCCGGGACTAGCGGGGGGAGCACAGATACGCAGTATTTT
TRBJ2-7 | TRBV7-3 | . | . | CASSPQGIGGSYEQYF | TGTGCCAGCAGTCCACAGGGGATCGGGGGCTCCTACGAGCAGTACTTC
TRBJ1-3 | TRBV15 | . | once | CATSTGLGREQGNTIYF | TGTGCCACCAGCACTGGGCTTGGTCGGGAGCAGGGAAACACCATATATTTT
TRBJ1-2 | TRBV6-5 | TRBD1 | . | CASSRQGAQLHGYTF | TGTGCCAGCAGCCGACAGGGGGCGCAGCTACATGGCTACACCTTC
TRBJ2-7 | TRBV7-3 | TRBD2 | . | CASSPSSLAGGGYEQYF | TGTGCCAGCAGCCCTTCGTCCCTAGCGGGCGGAGGCTACGAGCAGTACTTC
TRBJ1-2 | TRBV10-2 | . | . | CASSQAPNYGYTF | TGCGCCAGCAGTCAGGCCCCTAACTATGGCTACACCTTC
TRBJ1-1 | TRBV30 | . | . | CAWSEGLLNTEAFF | TGTGCCTGGAGTGAGGGACTGCTGAACACTGAAGCTTTCTTT
TRBJ1-1 | TRBV5-1 | TRBD1 | . | CASSGRQGGTEAFF | TGCGCCAGCAGCGGAAGACAGGGAGGAACTGAAGCTTTCTTT
TRBJ1-2 | TRBV6-5 | . | few | CASTIGMGAPGYTF | TGTGCCAGCACCATCGGAATGGGGGCCCCTGGCTACACCTTC
TRBJ2-7 | TRBV2 | . | . | CASSVTGAYEQYF | TGTGCCAGCAGTGTCACAGGAGCCTACGAGCAGTACTTC
TRBJ1-2 | TRBV19 | . | . | CASSIRESYGYTF | TGTGCCAGTAGTATAAGAGAAAGCTATGGCTACACCTTC
TRBJ1-1 | TRBV5-1 | . | few | CASRPTVNTEAFF | TGCGCCAGCCGACCGACAGTGAACACTGAAGCTTTCTTT
TRBJ2-1 | TRBV3-1/TRBV3-2 | . | . | CASRPESRYNEQFF | TGTGCCAGCAGACCCGAGTCACGTTACAATGAGCAGTTCTTC
TRBJ1-2 | TRBV5-4 | . | . | CASRHQGRDYGYTF | TGTGCCAGCAGACACCAGGGGCGGGACTATGGCTACACCTTC
TRBJ1-4 | TRBV30 | TRBD1 | . | CALNRGIATNEKLFF | TGTGCCTTGAACAGGGGAATCGCAACTAATGAAAAACTGTTTTTT
TRBJ1-2 | TRBV5-4 | . | . | CASSLRANYGYTF | TGTGCCAGCAGCTTGAGAGCTAACTATGGCTACACCTTC
TRBJ1-2 | TRBV12-3/TRBV12-4 | TRBD1 | . | CASSSTGGYGYTF | TGTGCCAGCAGCTCCACAGGGGGCTATGGCTACACCTTC
TRBJ2-5 | TRBV19 | . | . | CASSAQGIQETQYF | TGTGCCAGTAGTGCTCAGGGAATCCAAGAGACCCAGTACTTC
TRBJ1-1 | TRBV27 | . | . | CASSLAFMNTEAFF | TGTGCCAGCAGTTTGGCATTTATGAACACTGAAGCTTTCTTT
TRBJ1-2 | TRBV13 | . | . | CASRTTGPGGYTF | TGTGCCAGCCGGACGACAGGTCCAGGAGGCTACACCTTC
TRBJ1-5 | TRBV2 | . | . | CASSEAYQGSNQPQHF | TGTGCCAGCAGTGAAGCGTATCAGGGAAGCAATCAGCCCCAGCATTTT
TRBJ1-5 | TRBV27 | TRBD1 | . | CASSFLPPTGLSGNQPQHF | TGTGCCAGCAGTTTCCTCCCCCCGACAGGGCTTTCTGGCAATCAGCCCCAGCATTTT
TRBJ2-2 | TRBV19 | . | . | CASRIGQYTGELFF | TGTGCCAGTAGAATCGGACAGTACACCGGGGAGCTGTTTTTT
TRBJ2-1 | TRBV6-6 | TRBD2 | . | CASSFPGGAGYNEQFF | TGTGCCAGCAGTTTTCCTGGGGGAGCGGGGTACAATGAGCAGTTCTTC
TRBJ1-5 | TRBV6-1 | . | . | CASSESGVWDNQPQHF | TGTGCCAGCAGTGAATCAGGGGTTTGGGACAATCAGCCCCAGCATTTT
TRBJ2-2 | TRBV6-1 | . | . | CASSEARGELFF | TGTGCCAGCAGTGAAGCCAGGGGGGAGCTGTTTTTT
TRBJ1-2 | TRBV6-1 | . | . | CASSEEGGRVYGYTF | TGTGCCAGCAGTGAAGAGGGGGGGCGCGTCTATGGCTACACCTTC
TRBJ2-7 | TRBV2 | TRBD1 | . | CASRWGQTGGARDGGEEQYF | TGTGCCAGCAGATGGGGTCAGACAGGGGGCGCAAGGGACGGAGGGGAGGAGCAGTACTTC
TRBJ2-2 | TRBV5-1 | . | . | CASSLGGPGTGELFF | TGCGCCAGCAGCTTGGGGGGGCCTGGGACCGGGGAGCTGTTTTTT
TRBJ1-4 | TRBV30 | . | few | CAWSVTRLSTEKLFF | TGTGCCTGGAGTGTCACACGACTAAGCACCGAAAAACTGTTTTTT
TRBJ1-1 | TRBV11-2 | . | . | CASTLTGTNTEAFF | TGTGCCAGCACCCTAACAGGGACGAACACTGAAGCTTTCTTT
TRBJ2-1 | TRBV7-5 | . | . | CARSLLCGAQNNEQFF | TGTGCCAGAAGCTTACTTTGCGGAGCCCAAAATAATGAGCAGTTCTTC
TRBJ1-6 | TRBV28 | TRBD1 | once | CASSLYTGTGSSPLHF | TGTGCCAGCAGTTTGTACACCGGGACAGGGAGTTCACCCCTCCACTTT
TRBJ2-7 | TRBV9 | TRBD2 | . | CASSNSSGGPYEQYF | TGTGCCAGCAGCAACTCTAGCGGGGGGCCCTACGAGCAGTACTTC
TRBJ2-3 | TRBV3-1/TRBV3-2 | . | once | CASSPTSGSTDTQYF | TGTGCCAGCAGCCCCACATCGGGGAGCACAGATACGCAGTATTTT
TRBJ2-1 | TRBV5-4 | TRBD2 | . | CASTLFSGTSKYNEQFF | TGTGCCAGCACCCTCTTCTCCGGGACTAGTAAGTACAATGAGCAGTTCTTC
TRBJ2-7 | TRBV27 | TRBD1 | few | CASRPGQGYVWEQYF | TGTGCCAGCAGACCGGGACAGGGCTACGTTTGGGAGCAGTACTTC
TRBJ1-2 | TRBV5-1 | TRBD1 | . | CASSLEGQGLYGYTF | TGCGCCAGCAGCTTGGAGGGACAGGGCCTCTATGGCTACACCTTC
TRBJ1-2 | TRBV6-5 | . | . | CASSYLQGYGYTF | TGTGCCAGCAGTTACTTGCAGGGGTATGGCTACACCTTC
TRBJ1-2 | TRBV11-2 | . | . | CASSAQGANYGYTF | TGTGCCAGCAGCGCACAGGGAGCTAACTATGGCTACACCTTC
TRBJ2-7 | TRBV6-5 | TRBD1 | . | CASSSPGQGFYEQYF | TGTGCCAGCAGTTCCCCGGGACAGGGGTTCTACGAGCAGTACTTC
TRBJ1-4 | TRBV2 | . | . | CASRTTRGFNEKLFF | TGTGCCAGCAGGACCACTCGGGGGTTTAATGAAAAACTGTTTTTT
TRBJ2-3 | TRBV5-4 | TRBD2 | . | CASSDGGGRLDTDTQYF | TGTGCCAGCAGCGATGGGGGGGGAAGATTGGACACAGATACGCAGTATTTT
TRBJ1-2 | TRBV19 | TRBD1 | . | CASRSNGQGHYGYTF | TGTGCCAGTAGATCAAATGGACAGGGGCACTATGGCTACACCTTC
TRBJ1-6 | TRBV14 | . | . | CASSQGQGGSPLHF | TGTGCCAGCAGCCAAGGGCAGGGAGGATCACCCCTCCACTTT
TRBJ1-6 | TRBV6-5 | . | few | CASSYDRPGWNSPLHF | TGTGCCAGCAGTTACGATCGACCGGGGTGGAATTCACCCCTCCACTTT
TRBJ1-2 | TRBV7-9 | . | . | CASSLGTENNYGYTF | TGTGCCAGCAGCTTAGGAACAGAAAATAACTATGGCTACACCTTC
TRBJ1-4 | TRBV5-1 | TRBD1 | . | CASSRDRGNEKLFF | TGCGCCAGCAGCCGGGACAGGGGGAATGAAAAACTGTTTTTT
TRBJ1-5 | TRBV2 | TRBD1 | . | CASRRQGTQPQHF | TGTGCCAGCAGAAGACAGGGGACTCAGCCCCAGCATTTT
TRBJ1-2 | TRBV19 | . | . | CASSPQGSNYGYTF | TGTGCCAGTAGTCCACAGGGATCTAACTATGGCTACACCTTC
TRBJ1-2 | TRBV2 | TRBD1 | . | CASTTPGQVLYGYTF | TGTGCCAGCACGACTCCGGGACAGGTTCTCTATGGCTACACCTTC
TRBJ2-1 | TRBV12-3/TRBV12-4 | . | . | CASSPPYNEQFF | TGTGCCAGCAGTCCCCCTTACAATGAGCAGTTCTTC
TRBJ1-5 | TRBV6-5 | . | . | CASSYPGNQPQHF | TGTGCCAGCAGTTACCCAGGGAATCAGCCCCAGCATTTT
TRBJ1-2 | TRBV6-5 | TRBD1 | . | CASSSRDRGHGYTF | TGTGCCAGCAGTTCTCGGGACAGGGGGCACGGCTACACCTTC
TRBJ1-5 | TRBV6-6 | . | few | CASNRGGNQPQHF | TGTGCCAGCAATCGGGGAGGGAATCAGCCCCAGCATTTT
TRBJ1-2 | TRBV5-6 | . | few | CASSLGSKQYGYTF | TGTGCCAGCAGCTTGGGTTCGAAGCAATATGGCTACACCTTC
TRBJ2-1 | TRBV11-3 | TRBD2 | . | CASSLDHGTSIYEQFF | TGTGCCAGCAGCTTAGATCACGGGACTAGCATCTATGAGCAGTTCTTC